A single sample gave rise to the 22 T cell receptor beta chains below, sequenced in a study of T cells in Graves' hyperthyroidism and ophthalmopathy. Amplified TCR beta CDR3 regions derived from RNA transcripts. During a first-round RT-PCR of the TCR CDR3, the HTBI primer set was used. TCRdb reanalysed the multiplex PCR reads using MiXCR and keeps one entry per CDR3 protein. The profile covers 89,000 or so distinct CDR3 sequences, with 40% appearing a single time and roughly 10% taken by the ten largest. The sample consisted of peripheral blood or thyroid tissue (not recorded which). The receptors stem from a woman aged 30 to 39 with Graves' hyperthyroidism.

This clonotype was counted ten times or more. The V and J genes are TRBV11-2 and TRBJ2-7; D is possibly TRBD1 or TRBD2 (5 bases each). This CDR3 contains 15 residues. The V end lost 1 base, the J end lost 3 bases, and 13 bases lay between the germline ends. Germline CDR1 SGHAT, CDR2 FQNNGV. The CDR3, as DNA: TGTGCCAGCAGCTTAGGGGGGAGCCACTACTACGAGCAGTACTTC. It encodes CASSLGGSHYYEQYF.

The sample holds many counts of this clonotype. This sequence joins TRBV3-1 and TRBJ1-2; no definite D call. Germline V CDR1 and CDR2: LGHDT, YNNKEL (reference sequence). This CDR3 is built from 13 residues. The germline V and J ends were trimmed by 1 base and 2 bases, with 5 bases remaining between them. CDR3 DNA: TGTGCCAGCAGCCAAGGCGTGAACTATGGCTACACCTTC. This gives the protein CASSQGVNYGYTF.

CDR3 loop: CSASGTSVSYEQYF. In DNA, the CDR3 is TGCAGTGCCAGCGGGACTAGCGTCTCCTACGAGCAGTACTTC. The rearrangement links TRBV20-1 to TRBJ2-7, with 10 bases matching TRBD2. From germline, CDR1 is DFQATT and CDR2 SNEGSKA (reference sequence). Trimming cost V 6 bases and J 0 bases; bases outside gene matches: 5. The CDR3 covers 14 residues.

This chain joins TRBV7-8 and TRBJ2-5, with D uncertain. Germline CDR1 reads SGHVS; CDR2 reads FQNEAQ. Trimming took 6 bases from V and 5 from J, leaving 22 bases between them. The CDR3 is 16 residues long. The CDR3 sequence: CASSPEAAGQWETQYF. CDR3 in DNA: TGTGCCAGCAGTCCCGAGGCGGCCGGGCAATGGGAGACCCAGTACTTC.

The V and J genes are TRBV2 and TRBJ2-7; D not resolved. Deletions cut 6 bases from V and 2 bases from J, with 11 bases between. Germline CDR1 SNHLY, CDR2 FYNNEI. This CDR3 is 13 amino acids long. CDR3 protein: CASRQDITYEQYF. CDR3 sequence (DNA): TGTGCCAGCAGGCAAGACATTACCTACGAGCAGTACTTC.

The sample holds many counts of this clonotype. The chain combines TRBV28 with TRBJ2-5; D not certain. Trimming removed 5 bases from V and 5 bases from J, with 12 bases in between. Germline CDR1 and CDR2: MDHEN and SYDVKM. The CDR3 loop spans 13 amino acids. The CDR3 is CASSLTPWETQYF. The CDR3 nucleotides read TGTGCCAGCAGTCTAACTCCCTGGGAGACCCAGTACTTC.

The V gene is TRBV9, the J gene TRBJ1-2, with a possible D match to TRBD1 (5 bases). CDR3 length equals 19 residues. Germline V gene data show CDR1 as SGDLS and CDR2 as YYNGEE. Trimming left V 7 bases short and J 2 bases short, with 30 bases between. The CDR3 DNA reads TGTGCCAGCTCCCCGAGGGCGGACACCGGGGAGCTGTCAAACTATGGCTACACCTTC. As protein: CASSPRADTGELSNYGYTF.

This clonotype showed up just once. The V gene is TRBV7-3, the J gene TRBJ2-5, with 16 bases fitting TRBD2. The V gene's germline CDR1 is SGHTA and CDR2 FQGTGA. V shed 6 bases and J 3 bases; nucleotides not matched to a gene: 4. CDR3 length: 16 residues. CDR3 loop: CASSPGTSGREETQYF. CDR3 bases: TGTGCCAGCAGTCCCGGGACTAGCGGGAGGGAAGAGACCCAGTACTTC.

This clonotype was recorded many times. The chain carries TRBV20-1 and TRBJ2-5; D may correspond to TRBD1 or TRBD2 (6 bases each). Germline V gives CDR1 DFQATT, CDR2 SNEGSKA (reference sequence). The CDR3 is 12 amino acids. The ends were cut back, 7 bases at V and 5 bases at J, with 14 bases in the middle. The CDR3 sequence: CSVGRRGETQYF. In nucleotides, the CDR3 is TGCAGTGTGGGGCGGAGGGGGGAGACCCAGTACTTC.

This clonotype has at least ten counts. The V and J genes are TRBV5-1 and TRBJ2-7, with D tentatively TRBD1 (7 bases). Trimming removed 4 bases from V and 3 bases from J, with 14 bases in between. The CDR3 sequence is 14 residues long. Per the germline V gene, CDR1 is SGHRS and CDR2 is YFSETQ. The CDR3 is CASSGGTAYYEQYF. As DNA, the CDR3 is TGCGCCAGCAGCGGCGGGACAGCGTACTACGAGCAGTACTTC.

This clonotype was picked up many times. The chain links TRBV12-3 or TRBV12-4 to TRBJ2-3, with a weak D call TRBD1 (6 bases). V was clipped by 4 bases and J by 0 bases, with 11 bases between them. The CDR3 length is 15 residues. The CDR3 coding sequence is TGTGCCAGCAGTTCCCTGACAGGTAGCACAGATACGCAGTATTTT. Translation gives CASSSLTGSTDTQYF.

This clonotype was seen ten or more times. This chain joins TRBV27 and TRBJ1-5, with D tentatively TRBD1 (5 bases). In germline, CDR1 is MNHEY, CDR2 SMNVEV (reference sequence). V lost 8 bases and J lost 4, with 15 bases in between. The CDR3 runs 14 residues. Here the CDR3 DNA reads TGTGCCAGCTCCGAGGGAGGGGTAAATCAGCCCCAGCATTTT. It is translated as CASSEGGVNQPQHF.

The chain employs TRBV6-5 and TRBJ2-5; D might be TRBD1 (5 bases). V was clipped by 4 bases and J by 9 bases, with 21 bases between them. Germline values: CDR1 MNHEY, CDR2 SVGAGI. CDR3 length: 15 amino acids. The CDR3 DNA is TGTGCCAGCAGTTGGGGCGGTGATAGCAATCAGCCCCAGTACTTC. As protein: CASSWGGDSNQPQYF.

This clonotype has at least ten counts. This chain joins TRBV6-6 and TRBJ2-3, with 7 bases aligning to TRBD1. V gave up 8 bases and J gave up 2 bases; unmatched junction bases: 7. CDR1 and CDR2 from the germline V gene are MNHNY and SVGAGI (reference sequence). The CDR3 runs 14 residues. In DNA, the CDR3 is TGTGCCAGCTGGGTGACAGGGTACACAGATACGCAGTATTTT. Its protein is CASWVTGYTDTQYF.

The chain is built from TRBV15 and TRBJ1-1; TRBD1 is a possible D gene (5 bases). Trimming cost V 4 bases and J 4 bases, with 10 bases left between them. The CDR3 totals 13 residues. Germline V CDR1 and CDR2: LNHNV, YYDKDF (reference sequence). The CDR3 protein is CATSNGGVTEAFF. In DNA form, the CDR3 reads TGTGCCACCAGCAACGGGGGGGTCACTGAAGCTTTCTTT.

The gene calls are TRBV7-2 and TRBJ1-1, with 7 bases identical to TRBD1. Germline V CDR1 and CDR2: SGHTA, FQGNSA. The CDR3 sequence is 14 residues long. Germline trimming cut 5 bases from V and 6 bases from J; bases unmatched to any gene: 9. CDR3 coding DNA: TGTGCCAGCAGCGCGCGGACAGGTTGGTCTGAAGCTTTCTTT. Translating gives CASSARTGWSEAFF.

This chain uses TRBV25-1 with TRBJ2-5, with D unclear. Germline values: CDR1 MGHDK, CDR2 SYGVNS. The CDR3 is 10 residues long. Trimming removed 11 bases at V and 5 bases at J, with 9 bases between. The DNA of the CDR3 is TGTGCCTACGAGTTGGAGACCCAGTACTTC. Translated, it gives CAYELETQYF.

This clonotype ranks as medium-sized. The chain couples TRBV2 to TRBJ1-5; D is perhaps TRBD1 (5 bases). Germline-derived CDR1 and CDR2 are SNHLY and FYNNEI. The CDR3 is made up of 13 amino acids. Trimming stripped 7 bases from V and 3 bases from J, with 10 bases between. The CDR3 coding sequence is TGTGCCAGCACTCAGGGTTTCAATCAGCCCCAGCATTTT. Protein sequence: CASTQGFNQPQHF.

This clonotype showed up many times. The chain has TRBV27 and TRBJ1-5, with D tentatively TRBD1 (6 bases). Trimming pared 2 bases from V and 5 bases from J, leaving 7 bases between. CDR3 length equals 13 residues. Germline values: CDR1 MNHEY, CDR2 SMNVEV (reference sequence). CDR3 amino acids: CASSLTGYQPQHF. The DNA for the CDR3 is TGTGCCAGCAGTTTAACAGGGTATCAGCCCCAGCATTTT.

This clonotype was counted ten times or more. The chain is built from TRBV12-3 or TRBV12-4 and TRBJ1-6, with 10 bases aligning to TRBD1. V was pared by 5 bases and J by 6 bases, with 4 bases of the junction left unmatched. The CDR3 runs 15 residues. The CDR3 DNA is TGTGCCAGCAGTCCTAGGACAGGGGGTAATTCACCCCTCCACTTT. It specifies CASSPRTGGNSPLHF.

This clonotype was observed many times. The V call is TRBV20-1, the J call TRBJ2-3; TRBD1 is a possible D gene (6 bases). Trimming pared 5 bases from V and 5 bases from J, leaving 17 bases between. The CDR3 extends over 14 amino acids. Germline V lookup: CDR1 DFQATT, CDR2 SNEGSKA (reference sequence). The CDR3, as DNA: TGCAGTGCTCATACAGGGCGTCAGAGAGATACGCAGTATTTT. Translation gives CSAHTGRQRDTQYF.

The sample holds many counts of this clonotype. The chain uses TRBV7-3 and TRBJ2-2; the D is unclear. Trimming pared 0 bases from V and 5 bases from J, leaving 4 bases between. Per germline, CDR1 SGHTA and CDR2 FQGTGA. The CDR3 extends over 13 amino acids. CDR3 region: CASSLTRTGELFF. The CDR3 DNA sequence: TGTGCCAGCAGCTTAACAAGAACCGGGGAGCTGTTTTTT. The full variable domain, in which reference TRBV7-3 and TRBJ2-2 provide the parts outside the CDR3, is GAGVSQTPSNKVTEKGKYVELRCDPISGHTALYWYRQSLGQGPEFLIYFQGTGAADDSGLPNDRFFAVRPEGSVSTLKIQRTERGDSAVYLCASSLTRTGELFFGEGSRLTVL.